This entry lists 30 T cell receptor beta chains sequenced from one sample in a study of T cell responses to AZD1222 COVID-19 vaccine. Clones were read by immunoSEQ multiplex PCR, and TCRdb kept only the in-frame ones, dropping some. The profile shows 150,000 to 200,000 clones, roughly nine tenths of them singletons. This material consisted of peripheral blood, taken on day 0 of AZD1222 vaccination. These receptors were collected from an adult in good health.

The sample holds one count of this clone. The chain is built from TRBV5-8 and TRBJ1-3, with no clear D. From germline, CDR1 is SGHTS and CDR2 YDEGEE. The CDR3 has 13 residues. V was trimmed by 4 bases and J by 7 bases, leaving 12 bases between them. The CDR3: CASSNGPFNTIYF. CDR3 DNA sequence: TGTGCCAGCAGCAACGGCCCGTTTAACACCATATATTTT.

This chain uses TRBV6-2 or TRBV6-3 with TRBJ1-1; possible D gene TRBD1, 5 bases. The CDR3 is 15 amino acids. The germline V and J ends were trimmed by 3 bases and 2 bases, with 13 bases remaining between them. The germline V gene encodes CDR1 MNHEY and CDR2 SVGEGT. Here the CDR3 DNA reads TGTGCCAGCAGTTATGGGGCCAGGGTCAACACTGAAGCTTTCTTT. This encodes CASSYGARVNTEAFF.

J is TRBJ1-3 and V is TRBV11-2; no definite D call. The CDR3 loop spans 14 amino acids. CDR1 is SGHAT and CDR2 is FQNNGV in the germline V gene. V dropped 4 bases and J dropped 0 bases, with 7 bases sitting between them. As DNA, the CDR3 is TGTGCCAGCAGCTCATGGCGCTCTGGAAACACCATATATTTT. Protein sequence: CASSSWRSGNTIYF.

The chain recombines TRBV6-5 with TRBJ1-1; 7 nucleotides match TRBD1. The V segment lost 6 bases and the J segment 3 bases; nucleotides outside the gene matches: 4. The CDR3 loop spans 13 amino acids. The germline V gene encodes CDR1 MNHEY and CDR2 SVGAGI. The CDR3 here is CASRDRSDTEAFF. The CDR3 DNA reads as TGTGCCAGCAGGGACAGGTCGGACACTGAAGCTTTCTTT.

This clone was seen only once. The chain has TRBV6-9 and TRBJ1-1; D is ambiguous. The CDR3 totals 16 residues. V was trimmed by 2 bases and J by 3 bases, leaving 16 bases between them. The V gene's germline CDR1 is MNHGY and CDR2 SVAAGI. The CDR3, as DNA: TGTGCCAGCAGTTATAAGCTTTGGGGTGGGGACACTGAAGCTTTCTTT. Translating gives CASSYKLWGGDTEAFF.

This clone qualifies as medium-sized. The chain carries TRBV19 and TRBJ1-2; D perhaps matches TRBD1 (6 bases). Trimming shortened V by 5 bases and J by 3 bases, and 13 bases separated the two germline ends. The CDR3 runs 14 residues. CDR1 is LNHDA, CDR2 SQIVND, per germline (reference sequence). CDR3 region: CASSYGQPDYGYTF. The CDR3 DNA reads TGTGCCAGTAGTTATGGACAGCCCGACTATGGCTACACCTTC.

The chain recombines TRBV11-2 with TRBJ1-3; D is unresolved. The CDR3 has 15 residues. Between the trimmed V and J ends, which lost 6 bases and 0 bases, there was a span of 12 bases. Germline CDR1 is SGHAT and CDR2 is FQNNGV. CDR3 coding DNA: TGTGCCAGCAGTAACCCTACGGGCTCTGGAAACACCATATATTTT. Translating gives CASSNPTGSGNTIYF.

V is TRBV14 and J is TRBJ2-5; D gene uncertain. Trimming pared 0 bases from V and 3 bases from J, leaving 2 bases between. The CDR3 extends over 12 amino acids. Germline assignment: CDR1 SGHDN and CDR2 FVKESK. CDR3 in DNA: TGTGCCAGCAGCCAAGAGGAAGAGACCCAGTACTTC. Amino acids: CASSQEEETQYF.

The V call is TRBV9, the J call TRBJ2-1, with D unclear. The CDR3 covers 12 residues. V dropped 0 bases and J dropped 7 bases, with 5 bases sitting between them. CDR1 is SGDLS, CDR2 YYNGEE, per germline. The CDR3: CASSVGLNEQFF. The CDR3, as DNA: TGTGCCAGCAGCGTAGGGCTGAATGAGCAGTTCTTC.

The chain uses TRBV12-3 or TRBV12-4 and TRBJ1-5; 7 bases agree with TRBD1. The CDR3 has 13 residues. Germline trimming cut 1 base from V and 15 bases from J; bases unmatched to any gene: 9. The CDR3 bases are TGTGCCAGCAGTTTAGACGAAACAGGGGAGGGGCATTTT. It translates to CASSLDETGEGHF.

The V call is TRBV13, the J call TRBJ2-1; D tentatively fits TRBD1 or TRBD2 (7 bases each). Looked up from germline, CDR1 is PRHDT and CDR2 is FYEKMQ (reference sequence). V was pared by 2 bases and J by 1 base, with 21 bases between. This CDR3 has 19 amino acids. CDR3 amino acids: CASSLRSQGGGRSYNEQFF. CDR3 sequence (DNA): TGTGCCAGCAGCTTAAGGTCGCAGGGGGGAGGGCGGTCCTACAATGAGCAGTTCTTC.

A single count supports this clone. The chain has TRBV10-3 and TRBJ2-1; TRBD2 might be the D (5 bases). Looked up from germline, CDR1 is ENHRY and CDR2 is SYGVKD. The length of the CDR3 is 15 residues. V was shortened by 0 bases and J by 3 bases, with 9 bases between the two germline ends. CDR3 in DNA: TGTGCCATCAGTGAGTCCATTGGACTCTACAATGAGCAGTTCTTC. Encoded protein: CAISESIGLYNEQFF.

V gene TRBV5-1 combines with J gene TRBJ1-4; D is undetermined. Trimming left V 0 bases short and J 8 bases short, with 17 bases between. This CDR3 has 16 amino acids. The germline gives CDR1 SGHRS, CDR2 YFSETQ. The CDR3 region has the DNA TGCGCCAGCAGCTTGGTTGGCCTCGAAGTAAAAGAAAAACTGTTTTTT. Protein product: CASSLVGLEVKEKLFF.

This sequence joins TRBV30 and TRBJ2-5, with a weak D call TRBD1 (7 bases). This CDR3 has 14 residues. Trimming cost V 1 base and J 5 bases, with 14 bases left between them. CDR1 is GTSNPN, CDR2 SVGIG, per germline (reference sequence). The CDR3 region is CAWSAGGISETQYF. Here the CDR3 DNA reads TGTGCCTGGAGTGCAGGGGGGATTTCGGAGACCCAGTACTTC.

The rearrangement links TRBV5-1 to TRBJ1-4; the D gene is possibly TRBD1 (5 bases). There are 14 residues in the CDR3. The germline V and J ends were trimmed by 0 bases and 7 bases, with 10 bases remaining between them. Germline V CDR1 and CDR2: SGHRS, YFSETQ. The CDR3 reads CASSLGGGGEKLFF. CDR3 coding DNA: TGCGCCAGCAGCTTGGGCGGGGGAGGTGAAAAACTGTTTTTT.

This clone was detected only once. The chain is built from TRBV5-6 and TRBJ1-2; TRBD1 aligns across 9 bases. This CDR3 spans 13 amino acids. Germline CDR1 is SGHDT and CDR2 is YYEEEE. V was pared by 4 bases and J by 6 bases, with 4 bases of the junction left unmatched. CDR3 protein: CASSRGTGNGYTF. DNA of the CDR3: TGTGCCAGCAGCCGCGGGACAGGGAATGGCTACACCTTC.

The rearrangement uses TRBV19 and TRBJ2-7; 9 bases are shared with TRBD1. Germline CDR1 reads LNHDA; CDR2 reads SQIVND (reference sequence). The ends lost 6 bases at V and 5 bases at J; junction bases unmatched: 5. The CDR3 is 13 amino acids. The CDR3 here is CASRPTGGNEQYF. The CDR3 DNA reads as TGTGCCAGTAGACCGACAGGGGGAAACGAGCAGTACTTC.

The chain joins TRBV7-8 to TRBJ2-1; 11 bases map to TRBD2. After removal of 5 bases from V and 8 bases from J, the junction contained 11 bases not matched to a gene. Germline V gene data show CDR1 as SGHVS and CDR2 as FQNEAQ. The CDR3 totals 16 residues. CDR3 region: CASSPRGSGRADEQFF. The CDR3 bases are TGTGCCAGCAGCCCCCGAGGTAGCGGGAGGGCCGATGAGCAGTTCTTC.

The chain combines TRBV7-9 with TRBJ2-7; a possible D gene is TRBD1 (6 bases). Per germline, CDR1 SEHNR and CDR2 FQNEAQ (reference sequence). The germline V and J ends were trimmed by 5 bases and 2 bases, with 10 bases remaining between them. The length of the CDR3 is 13 residues. The DNA for the CDR3 is TGTGCCAGCAGCCCGACAGGAGCCTACGAGCAGTACTTC. Its protein product is CASSPTGAYEQYF.

The rearrangement joins TRBV6-5 to TRBJ2-3, with TRBD1 matching 7 bases. The CDR3 has 13 residues. Trimming removed 6 bases from V and 7 bases from J; junction bases left unmatched: 7. From germline, CDR1 is MNHEY and CDR2 SVGAGI. Here the CDR3 reads CASSDRDDNTQYF. CDR3 nucleotide sequence: TGTGCCAGCAGCGACAGGGATGACAATACGCAGTATTTT.

The chain couples TRBV5-5 to TRBJ2-5, with D perhaps matching TRBD2 (5 bases). With 1 base removed from V and 2 bases from J, the gap between germline ends came to 6 bases. This CDR3 region has 13 residues. From germline, CDR1 is SGHKS and CDR2 YYEKEE (reference sequence). The CDR3 region has the DNA TGTGCCAGCAGCTTGTGGGAGCAAGAGACCCAGTACTTC. Translation gives CASSLWEQETQYF.

The chain carries TRBV7-9 and TRBJ2-7; D gene ambiguous. CDR1 is SEHNR and CDR2 is FQNEAQ in the germline V gene (reference sequence). CDR3 size: 13 residues. The ends were cut back, 5 bases at V and 4 bases at J, with 12 bases in the middle. CDR3 amino acids: CASSPVQPYEQYF. The DNA for the CDR3 is TGTGCCAGCAGCCCCGTACAGCCTTACGAGCAGTACTTC.

The chain uses TRBV5-8 and TRBJ1-1, with D unresolved. The CDR3 length is 15 residues. V lost 0 bases and J lost 5, with 14 bases in between. The germline V gene has CDR1 SGHTS and CDR2 YDEGEE. The CDR3 sequence is CASSLGTAPRTEAFF. DNA of the CDR3: TGTGCCAGCAGCTTGGGGACCGCTCCGCGGACTGAAGCTTTCTTT.

This chain links TRBV5-4 with TRBJ1-1; maybe TRBD1 (5 bases). Germline V lookup: CDR1 SGHNT, CDR2 YYREEE (reference sequence). Trimming pared 4 bases from V and 4 bases from J, leaving 11 bases between. The CDR3 consists of 13 residues. CDR3 protein: CASSRDQGTEAFF. As DNA, the CDR3 is TGTGCCAGCAGCCGGGACCAGGGCACTGAAGCTTTCTTT.

This clone was observed a single time. V and J are TRBV18 and TRBJ2-3; 12 positions match TRBD1. The CDR3 loop spans 18 amino acids. CDR1 is KGHSH, CDR2 LQKENI, per germline. The trim removed 3 bases at V and 5 bases at J, leaving 12 bases unmatched. CDR3 sequence (DNA): TGTGCCAGCTCACCTACTACGCCGGGACAGGGGGCGGGAGATACGCAGTATTTT. Its translation is CASSPTTPGQGAGDTQYF. The variable domain in full, with the rest retrieved from reference TRBV18 and TRBJ2-3, is NAGVMQNPRHLVRRRGQEARLRCSPMKGHSHVYWYRQLPEEGLKFMVYLQKENIIDESGMPKERFSAEFPKEGPSILRIQQVVRGDSAAYFCASSPTTPGQGAGDTQYFGPGTRLTVL.

The chain combines TRBV13 with TRBJ1-5, with 8 bases identical to TRBD1. With V trimmed by 0 bases and J by 1 base, 2 bases remained unmatched. The length of the CDR3 is 16 residues. Germline-derived CDR1 and CDR2 are PRHDT and FYEKMQ (reference sequence). CDR3 coding DNA: TGTGCCAGCAGCTTAGGTACAGGGGGAAGCAATCAGCCCCAGCATTTT. Translation gives CASSLGTGGSNQPQHF.

J is TRBJ1-1 and V is TRBV3-1 (or the pseudogene TRBV3-2); no clear D. The CDR3 runs 12 residues. Per germline, CDR1 LGHDT and CDR2 YNNKEL (reference sequence). V was pared by 7 bases and J by 7 bases, with 13 bases between. The CDR3 sequence is CASTPGGNEAFF. The CDR3, as DNA: TGTGCCAGCACCCCGGGAGGGAATGAAGCTTTCTTT.

The chain is built from TRBV6-6 and TRBJ1-3, with 8 bases aligning to TRBD1. The J segment lost 4 bases and the V segment lost 6 bases, leaving 11 bases of the junction unmatched. In germline, CDR1 is MNHNY, CDR2 SVGAGI (reference sequence). This CDR3 has 16 amino acids. This CDR3 is CASRGTGSDGGNTIYF. The CDR3 DNA reads TGTGCCAGCAGGGGGACAGGATCCGACGGAGGAAACACCATATATTTT.

The chain has TRBV12-3 or TRBV12-4 and TRBJ1-2, with 9 bases lining up with TRBD1. J gave up 5 bases and V 6 bases, and 4 bases lay outside the gene matches. This CDR3 has 13 amino acids. CDR3 sequence: CASRDRGSYGYTF. Written as DNA, the CDR3 is TGTGCCAGCAGGGACAGGGGTTCGTATGGCTACACCTTC.

The genes are TRBV19 and TRBJ1-2; a possible D gene is TRBD1 (6 bases). CDR1 is LNHDA, CDR2 SQIVND, per germline (reference sequence). Trimming removed 3 bases from V and 3 bases from J, with 11 bases in between. The CDR3 runs to 14 residues. Here the CDR3 DNA reads TGTGCCAGTAGTATTCAGGGGTCCGACTATGGCTACACCTTC. This codes for CASSIQGSDYGYTF.